This entry is about one TCR beta chain. Its antigen remains unidentified. This record comes from a study of cytomegalovirus exposure and HLA in healthy donors. Study outcomes and limitations: Among TCR beta chains, those listed as cytomegalovirus-associated numbered about 150.

The CDR3 runs 14 residues. Trimming cost V 0 bases and J 5 bases, with 10 bases left between them. Germline assignment: CDR1 LNHNV and CDR2 YYDKDF (reference sequence). Produced via immunoSEQ multiplex PCR; TCRdb's table is partial and in-frame only. The sample holds 65,000 or so clones; 90% to 95% are singletons and the top ten take about 4.3%. The sequenced sample was PBMCs. The rearrangement links TRBV15 to TRBJ1-1; possibly TRBD1 for D (5 bases). The clonotype originates from a young man in good health and CMV-seropositive. The CDR3 DNA reads TGTGCCACCAGCAGAGATCCGACAGTTACTGAAGCTTTCTTT. It encodes CATSRDPTVTEAFF. Full variable domain (remainder filled in from reference TRBV15 and TRBJ1-1): DAMVIQNPRYQVTQFGKPVTLSCSQTLNHNVMYWYQQKSSQAPKLLFHYYDKDFNNEADTPDNFQSRRPNTSFCFLDIRSPGLGDTAMYLCATSRDPTVTEAFFGQGTRLTVV.